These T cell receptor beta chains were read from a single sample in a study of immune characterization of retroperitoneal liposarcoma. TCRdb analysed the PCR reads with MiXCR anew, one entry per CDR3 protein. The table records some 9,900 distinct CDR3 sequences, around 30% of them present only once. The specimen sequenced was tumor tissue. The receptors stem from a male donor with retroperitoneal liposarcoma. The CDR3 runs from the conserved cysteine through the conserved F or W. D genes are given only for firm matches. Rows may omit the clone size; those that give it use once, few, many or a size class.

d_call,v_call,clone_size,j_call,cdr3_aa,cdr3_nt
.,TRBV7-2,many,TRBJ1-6,CASSLDPGIFSPLHF,TGTGCCAGCAGCTTAGACCCAGGGATATTTTCACCCCTCCACTTT
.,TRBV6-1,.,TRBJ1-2,CASSDRAVPNYGYTF,TGTGCCAGCAGTGATCGGGCAGTCCCTAACTATGGCTACACCTTC
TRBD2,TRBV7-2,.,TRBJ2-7,CASSLTSGRIHEQYF,TGTGCCAGCAGCTTAACTAGCGGGAGGATCCACGAGCAGTACTTC
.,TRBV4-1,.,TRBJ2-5,CASSYLFAGWETQYF,TGCGCCAGCAGCTACTTGTTTGCGGGGTGGGAGACCCAGTACTTC
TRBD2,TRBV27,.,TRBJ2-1,CASSPRGQRETQFF,TGTGCCAGCAGTCCCCGAGGACAGCGGGAGACCCAGTTCTTC
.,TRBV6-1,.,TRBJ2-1,CASRRASNEQFF,TGTGCCAGCAGGCGGGCCTCCAATGAGCAGTTCTTC
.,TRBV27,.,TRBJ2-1,CASSLLAYNEQFF,TGTGCCAGCAGTTTATTAGCATACAATGAGCAGTTCTTC
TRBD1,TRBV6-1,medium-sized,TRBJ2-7,CASSPLDRGEQYF,TGTGCCAGCAGCCCCCTCGACAGGGGCGAGCAGTACTTC
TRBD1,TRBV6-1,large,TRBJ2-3,CASSSLTVPGGLSTDTQYF,TGTGCCAGCAGTTCTCTGACAGTCCCAGGGGGTCTTAGCACAGATACGCAGTATTTT
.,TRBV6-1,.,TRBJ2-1,CASSEPGRTYEQFF,TGTGCCAGCAGTGAACCAGGACGGACCTACGAGCAGTTCTTC
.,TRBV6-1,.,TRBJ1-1,CASSPGTLNTEAFF,TGTGCCAGCAGCCCCGGGACATTGAACACTGAAGCTTTCTTT
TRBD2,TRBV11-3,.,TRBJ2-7,CASSPGGADAYEQYF,TGTGCCAGCAGCCCCGGGGGGGCGGATGCCTACGAGCAGTACTTC
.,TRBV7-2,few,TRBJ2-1,CASRTDWGADEQFF,TGTGCCAGCAGGACCGATTGGGGGGCCGACGAGCAGTTCTTC
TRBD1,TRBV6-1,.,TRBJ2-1,CASSFRDRKNIQFF,TGTGCCAGCAGTTTCCGGGACAGAAAAAACATTCAGTTCTTC
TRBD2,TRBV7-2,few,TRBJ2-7,CASSLSGGPYEQYF,TGTGCCAGCAGCTTATCGGGAGGGCCGTACGAGCAGTACTTC
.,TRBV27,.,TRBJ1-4,CASSLLAPEGEKLFF,TGTGCCAGCAGTTTATTGGCTCCCGAAGGCGAAAAACTGTTTTTT
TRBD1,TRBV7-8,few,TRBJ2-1,CASSQIGTAQETQFF,TGTGCCAGCAGCCAAATCGGGACAGCGCAAGAGACCCAGTTCTTC
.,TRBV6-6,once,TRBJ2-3,CASSYWQSTDTQYF,TGTGCCAGCAGTTACTGGCAGTCCACAGATACGCAGTATTTT
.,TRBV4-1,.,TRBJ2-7,CASSHFTLNRNEQYF,TGCGCCAGCAGCCACTTTACCCTGAATCGGAACGAGCAGTACTTC
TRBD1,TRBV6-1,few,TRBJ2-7,CASSALGTGIYNEQYF,TGTGCCAGCAGCGCTTTAGGGACAGGGATATACAATGAGCAGTACTTC
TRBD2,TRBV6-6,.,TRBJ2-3,CASSYSLGASGSETDTQYF,TGTGCCAGCAGTTACTCATTAGGGGCTAGCGGGAGCGAAACGGATACGCAGTATTTT
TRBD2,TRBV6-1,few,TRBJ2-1,CASSAPGTSGRAQFF,TGTGCCAGCAGTGCCCCCGGGACTAGCGGGAGGGCCCAGTTCTTC
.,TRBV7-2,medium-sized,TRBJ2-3,CASSGGGSTDTQYF,TGTGCCAGCAGCGGAGGAGGGAGCACAGATACGCAGTATTTT
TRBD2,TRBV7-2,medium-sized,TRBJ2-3,CASSLGLAGASTDTQYF,TGTGCCAGCAGCTTAGGGCTAGCGGGGGCCAGCACAGATACGCAGTATTTT
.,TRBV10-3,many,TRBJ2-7,CAISEGPGYEQYF,TGTGCCATCAGTGAGGGGCCAGGTTACGAGCAGTACTTC
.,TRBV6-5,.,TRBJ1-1,CASSQAVANTEAFF,TGTGCCAGCAGCCAGGCCGTGGCGAACACTGAAGCTTTCTTT
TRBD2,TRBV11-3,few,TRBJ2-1,CASSPFGLAGGNEQFF,TGTGCCAGCAGCCCATTCGGACTAGCGGGAGGGAATGAGCAGTTCTTC
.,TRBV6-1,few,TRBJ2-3,CASTLRGATDTQYF,TGTGCCAGCACCCTACGCGGGGCCACAGATACGCAGTATTTT
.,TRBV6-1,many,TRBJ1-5,CASRGRIDNQPQHF,TGTGCCAGCAGAGGACGGATTGACAATCAGCCCCAGCATTTT